This TCR beta chain came from a study of Ad26.COV2.S vaccination and SARS-CoV-2 variants. Whole-study context: Among those in the COV1001 Ad26.COV2.S trial arm was the donor. Intramuscular Ad26.COV2.S at 5x10^10 or 1x10^11 viral particles.

The table came from immunoSEQ multiplex PCR; TCRdb's copy has only in-frame clones and leaves some out. The sample holds roughly 390,000 clones, approximately 90% seen once. The germline gives CDR1 SEHNR, CDR2 FQNEAQ (reference sequence). Trimming took 3 bases from V and 10 from J; bases not matched to a gene: 4. The CDR3 is 14 amino acids. Treatment of the sample: some 20 received Ad26.COV2.S at low or high dose, single or two shots; about 5 received placebo; per-sample allocation not given. Sampling took place 63 days after the first vaccine or placebo injection. Sequencing was performed on peripheral blood, taken in a trial of Ad26.COV2.S vaccine versus placebo. This receptor was taken from a person aged 18-60 years who received the Ad26.COV2.S COVID-19 vaccine or a placebo. The genes are TRBV7-9 and TRBJ1-6, with 9 bases matching TRBD1. The CDR3 protein is CASSFGTGRSPLHF. CDR3 bases: TGTGCCAGCAGCTTCGGGACAGGGAGGTCACCCCTCCACTTT.